This is a list of T cell receptor beta chains from one sample in a study of shared clonotypes between healthy human individuals. The repertoire was sequenced with immunoSEQ multiplex PCR; TCRdb's copy has only in-frame clones and lacks some. Of approximately 2.3 million clones in the sample, more than 85% were seen once. Sequenced material: naive CD4+ T cells from PBMCs. The source is a man aged 18-30 years in good health. Some clones in this sample may be carry-over from other donors' samples. Each CDR3 is given with its conserved first and last residue. The D gene is left open where the match is weak. Not all rows give a size; the values are once, few, many and, for expanded clones, a class.

.	TRBJ2-1	TRBV10-3	once	CAISEAGVYVEQFF	TGTGCCATCAGTGAGGCAGGGGTTTATGTAGAGCAGTTCTTC
.	TRBJ1-2	TRBV6-5	.	CASSYGGGYTF	TGTGCCAGCAGTTACGGTGGCGGCTACACCTTC
.	TRBJ2-1	TRBV11-3	.	CASSLDGGTGEGEQFF	TGTGCCAGCAGCTTAGATGGCGGAACAGGGGAGGGTGAGCAGTTCTTC
.	TRBJ1-4	TRBV30	.	CAWSVQSNEKLFF	TGTGCCTGGAGTGTACAGAGCAATGAAAAACTGTTTTTT
.	TRBJ2-1	TRBV30	.	CAWSVGGSYNEQFF	TGTGCCTGGAGTGTCGGGGGTAGTTACAATGAGCAGTTCTTC
TRBD2	TRBJ2-3	TRBV9	.	CASSVGLAGGYTDTQYF	TGTGCCAGCAGCGTGGGACTAGCGGGAGGTTACACAGATACGCAGTATTTT
.	TRBJ1-1	TRBV5-5	.	CASSFGTTNTEAFF	TGTGCCAGCAGCTTTGGGACAACAAACACTGAAGCTTTCTTT
.	TRBJ2-1	TRBV29-1	.	CSVWGIYNEQFF	TGCAGCGTTTGGGGTATCTACAATGAGCAGTTCTTC
.	TRBJ2-2	TRBV6-5	.	CASSYSRPLAGELFF	TGTGCCAGCAGTTACTCGAGGCCTTTGGCCGGGGAGCTGTTTTTT
.	TRBJ1-1	TRBV7-2	few	CASSLSRAGRTEAFF	TGTGCCAGCAGCCTCTCTCGGGCCGGTAGGACTGAAGCTTTCTTT
TRBD1	TRBJ1-1	TRBV18	.	CASSPLGQVNTEAFF	TGTGCCAGCTCACCATTGGGACAGGTTAACACTGAAGCTTTCTTT
TRBD2	TRBJ2-1	TRBV5-1	.	CASSVTSGSSYNEQFF	TGCGCCAGCAGCGTGACTAGCGGGAGCTCCTACAATGAGCAGTTCTTC
TRBD2	TRBJ2-3	TRBV5-4	once	CASSPRRGDITDTQYF	TGTGCCAGCAGCCCGCGGCGGGGGGACATCACAGATACGCAGTATTTT
TRBD1	TRBJ2-7	TRBV6-5	.	CASRPRTGDYEQYF	TGTGCCAGCAGACCCCGGACAGGAGACTACGAGCAGTACTTC
TRBD1	TRBJ1-2	TRBV6-1	few	CASRGQDPYGYTF	TGTGCCAGCAGGGGACAGGACCCCTATGGCTACACCTTC
TRBD2	TRBJ2-1	TRBV28	.	CASTPPRAGDYNEQFF	TGTGCCAGCACCCCGCCCCGCGCGGGGGACTACAATGAGCAGTTCTTC
TRBD1	TRBJ1-5	TRBV27	.	CASRELSGGGNQPQHF	TGTGCCAGCAGAGAACTCTCAGGGGGTGGAAATCAGCCCCAGCATTTT
TRBD2	TRBJ2-1	TRBV11-2	.	CASSLDSRAGRARRYNEQFF	TGTGCCAGCAGCTTAGATTCCCGTGCCGGGAGGGCTAGAAGATACAATGAGCAGTTCTTC
.	TRBJ1-3	TRBV5-1	.	CASSIDSESGNTIYF	TGCGCCAGCAGCATAGACAGTGAGTCTGGAAACACCATATATTTT
.	TRBJ1-5	TRBV19	.	CASTIIGGNQPQHF	TGTGCCAGTACTATAATCGGGGGCAATCAGCCCCAGCATTTT
.	TRBJ2-7	TRBV9	once	CASSVGPFSYEQYF	TGTGCCAGCAGCGTTGGGCCCTTCTCCTACGAGCAGTACTTC
.	TRBJ1-2	TRBV6-1	.	CASRAPGVNYGYTF	TGTGCCAGCAGGGCGCCGGGGGTGAACTATGGCTACACCTTC
.	TRBJ2-5	TRBV12-5	once	CASGLQGFQETQYF	TGTGCTAGTGGTTTGCAAGGTTTCCAAGAGACCCAGTACTTC